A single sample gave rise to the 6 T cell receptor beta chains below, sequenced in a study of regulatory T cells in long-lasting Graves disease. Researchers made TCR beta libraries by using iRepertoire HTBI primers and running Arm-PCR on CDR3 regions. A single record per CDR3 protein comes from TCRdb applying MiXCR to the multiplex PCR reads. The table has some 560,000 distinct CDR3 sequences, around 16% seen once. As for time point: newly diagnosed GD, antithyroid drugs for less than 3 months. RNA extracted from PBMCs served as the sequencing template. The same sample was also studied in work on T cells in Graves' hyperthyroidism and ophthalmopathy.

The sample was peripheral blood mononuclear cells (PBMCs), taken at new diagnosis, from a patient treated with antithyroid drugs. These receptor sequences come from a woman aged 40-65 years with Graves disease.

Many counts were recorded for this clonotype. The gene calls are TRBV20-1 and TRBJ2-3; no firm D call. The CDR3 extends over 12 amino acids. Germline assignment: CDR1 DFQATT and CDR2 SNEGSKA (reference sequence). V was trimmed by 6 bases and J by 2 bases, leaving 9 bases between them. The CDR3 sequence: CSALEPTDTQYF. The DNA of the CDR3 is TGCAGTGCACTTGAACCCACAGATACGCAGTATTTT.

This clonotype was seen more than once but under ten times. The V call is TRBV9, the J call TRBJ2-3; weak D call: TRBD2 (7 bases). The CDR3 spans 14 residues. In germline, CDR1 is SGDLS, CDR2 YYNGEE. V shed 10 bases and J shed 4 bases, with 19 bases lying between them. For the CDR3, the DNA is TGTGCCTCCAGAAGGGGCGGGGGCGCAGATACGCAGTATTTT. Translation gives CASRRGGGADTQYF. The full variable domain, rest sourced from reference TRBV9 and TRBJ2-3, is DSGVTQTPKHLITATGQRVTLRCSPRSGDLSVYWYQQSLDQGLQFLIQYYNGEERAKGNILERFSAQQFPDLHSELNLSSLELGDSALYFCASRRGGGADTQYFGPGTRLTVL.

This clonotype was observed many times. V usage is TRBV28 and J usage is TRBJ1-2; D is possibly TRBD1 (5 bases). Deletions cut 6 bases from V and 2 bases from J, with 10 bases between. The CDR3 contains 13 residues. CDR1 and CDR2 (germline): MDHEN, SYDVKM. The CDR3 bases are TGTGCCAGCAGGAGGGACGTAAACTATGGCTACACCTTC. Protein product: CASRRDVNYGYTF.

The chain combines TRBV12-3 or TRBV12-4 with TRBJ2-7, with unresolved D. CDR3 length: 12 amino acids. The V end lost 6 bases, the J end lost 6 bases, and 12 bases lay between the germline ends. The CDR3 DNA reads TGTGCCAGCAGCCCGACCCGACTCGAGCAGTACTTC. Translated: CASSPTRLEQYF.

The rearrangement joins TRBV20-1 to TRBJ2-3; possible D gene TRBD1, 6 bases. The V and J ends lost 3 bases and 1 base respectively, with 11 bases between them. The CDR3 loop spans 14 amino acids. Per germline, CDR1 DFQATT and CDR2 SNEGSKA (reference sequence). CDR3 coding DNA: TGCAGTGCTAGCAAGCACAGGGGCACAGATACGCAGTATTTT. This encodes CSASKHRGTDTQYF.

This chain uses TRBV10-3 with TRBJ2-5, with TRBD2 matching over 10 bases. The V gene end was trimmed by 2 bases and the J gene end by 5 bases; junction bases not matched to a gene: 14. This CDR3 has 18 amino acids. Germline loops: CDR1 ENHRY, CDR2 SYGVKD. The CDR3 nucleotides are TGTGCCATCAGTGAGGGAGCGGGGGGGCCGACAGTTTGGGAGACCCAGTACTTC. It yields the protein CAISEGAGGPTVWETQYF.